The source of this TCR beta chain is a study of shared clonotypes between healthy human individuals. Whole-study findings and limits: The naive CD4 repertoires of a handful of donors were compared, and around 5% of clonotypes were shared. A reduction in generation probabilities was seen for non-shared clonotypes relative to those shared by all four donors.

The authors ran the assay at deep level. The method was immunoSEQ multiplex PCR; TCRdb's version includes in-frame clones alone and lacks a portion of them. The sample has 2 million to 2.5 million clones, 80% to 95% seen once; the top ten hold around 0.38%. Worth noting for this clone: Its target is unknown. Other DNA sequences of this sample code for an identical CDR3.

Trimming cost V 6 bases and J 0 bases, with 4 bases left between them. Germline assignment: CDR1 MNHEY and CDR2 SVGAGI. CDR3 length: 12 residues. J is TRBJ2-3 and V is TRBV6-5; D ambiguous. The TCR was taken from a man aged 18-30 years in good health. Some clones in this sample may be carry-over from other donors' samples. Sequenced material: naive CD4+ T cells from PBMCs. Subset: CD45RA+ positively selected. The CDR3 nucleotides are TGTGCCAGCAGGTCTAGCACAGATACGCAGTATTTT. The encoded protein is CASRSSTDTQYF.